This TCR beta chain was recorded in a study of beta chain features in type 1 diabetes. Background on the study: Age and gender were similar between patients and healthy donors, as were cell yields. The study's findings and limits: HLA effects on TCRB rearrangement stayed unresolved here. cDNA sequencing could over-represent cells with high TCR expression.

This clone came up a few times. What it recognizes is unknown. Reverse transcribing all isolated RNA meant expressed TCRB transcripts were sequenced. Roughly 1 million reads, on average, came from each of the stem cell-like memory T cell samples. Clones were read by immunoSEQ multiplex PCR, and TCRdb kept only the in-frame ones, dropping some. The sample shows around 21,000 clones, around 50% of them seen only once. Per germline, CDR1 MDHEN and CDR2 SYDVKM. CDR3 length: 14 residues. V lost 6 bases to trimming and J lost 4 bases, with 15 bases between them. The V and J genes are TRBV28 and TRBJ1-2; perhaps TRBD1 as D (5 bases). The sample taken for sequencing was stem cell memory CD4+ T cells from blood. The clonotype was recovered from a man aged 18-30 years in good health. The CDR3 reads CASSPGLRVYGYTF. CDR3 coding DNA: TGTGCCAGCAGCCCGGGACTACGAGTCTATGGCTACACCTTC.